This T cell receptor beta chain was sequenced for a study of vaccination and CD4 T cells after COVID-19. Study overall: Samples after vaccination came a median roughly ten weeks past dose two, ranging 14 to 241. Overlapping spike peptides of SARS-CoV-2, HCoV-NL63, HCoV-OC43 and HCoV-229E were used, and cells were stimulated with them.

Sequenced with the Oncomine TCR Beta short-read assay was DNA taken from cultured CD4+ T cells. MiXCR was run by TCRdb on the PCR reads, yielding one entry per CDR3 protein. Counted here are 7,700 or so distinct CDR3 sequences, 20% to 25% occurring once; the ten biggest clones make up roughly 21%. The V and J ends lost 2 bases and 2 bases respectively, with 9 bases between them. Germline CDR1 SEHNR, CDR2 FQNEAQ (reference sequence). This CDR3 is 14 amino acids long. Treatment given: approximately 9-day PBMC culture with coronavirus spike peptide pools or control peptides (ViraFEST assay). Before TCRs were sequenced, ViraFEST expanded antigen-specific T cells with peptide pools. By proportion, this clonotype is medium-sized. The antigen is not known.

This sequence originates from a human donor who had recovered from COVID-19. The chain is built from TRBV7-9 and TRBJ2-5; unclear D gene. Sequencing used CD4+ T cells from blood, cultured in vitro, obtained after SARS-CoV-2 vaccination. CDR3 residues: CASSLMVVQETQYF. The CDR3 coding sequence is TGTGCCAGCAGCTTAATGGTCGTTCAAGAGACCCAGTACTTC. The entire variable domain, with the rest obtained from reference TRBV7-9 and TRBJ2-5, is as follows: DTGVSQNPRHKITKRGQNVTFRCDPISEHNRLYWYRQTLGQGPEFLTYFQNEAQLEKSRLLSDRFSAERPKGSFSTLEIQRTEQGDSAMYLCASSLMVVQETQYFGPGTRLLVL.